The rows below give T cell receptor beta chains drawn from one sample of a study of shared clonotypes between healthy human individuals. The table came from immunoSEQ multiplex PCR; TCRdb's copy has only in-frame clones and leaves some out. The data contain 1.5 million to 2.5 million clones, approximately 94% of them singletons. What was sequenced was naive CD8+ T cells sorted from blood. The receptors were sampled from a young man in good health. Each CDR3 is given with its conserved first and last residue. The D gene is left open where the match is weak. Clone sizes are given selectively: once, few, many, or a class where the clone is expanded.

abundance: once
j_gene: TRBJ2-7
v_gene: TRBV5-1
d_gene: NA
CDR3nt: TGCGCCAGCAGCTTCGACGCCGGGAAACAGGTGGAGCAGTACTTC
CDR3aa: CASSFDAGKQVEQYF

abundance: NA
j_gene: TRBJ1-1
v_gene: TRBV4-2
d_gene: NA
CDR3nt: TGTGCCAGCAGCCAGGCTCAGGGGACCGCTGAAGCTTTCTTT
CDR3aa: CASSQAQGTAEAFF

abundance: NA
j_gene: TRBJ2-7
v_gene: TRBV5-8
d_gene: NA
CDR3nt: TGTGCCAGCAGCTTGGGGCAGGGCGACGAGCAGTACTTC
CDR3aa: CASSLGQGDEQYF

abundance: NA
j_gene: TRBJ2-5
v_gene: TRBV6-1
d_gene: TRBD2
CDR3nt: TGTGCCAGCAGTGGACCGGGAGGGGGGGCTAGAGAAGAGACCCAGTACTTC
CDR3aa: CASSGPGGGAREETQYF

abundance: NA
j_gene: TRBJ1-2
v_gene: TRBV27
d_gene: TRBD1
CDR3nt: TGTGCCAGCGGGAAGGGGGCGACAGATTACTATGGCTACACCTTC
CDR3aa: CASGKGATDYYGYTF

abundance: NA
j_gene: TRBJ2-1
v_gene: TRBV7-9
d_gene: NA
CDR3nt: TGTGCCAGCAGCCCGCTCGCGAGTGAGCAGTTCTTC
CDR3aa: CASSPLASEQFF

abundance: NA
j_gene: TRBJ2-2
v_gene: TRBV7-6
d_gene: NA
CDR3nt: TGTGCCAGCAGCTTTTCTCCAGAGACCGGGGAGCTGTTTTTT
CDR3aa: CASSFSPETGELFF

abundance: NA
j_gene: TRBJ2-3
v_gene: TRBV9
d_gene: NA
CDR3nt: TGTGCCAGCACCTCGAACACAGATACGCAGTATTTT
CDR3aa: CASTSNTDTQYF

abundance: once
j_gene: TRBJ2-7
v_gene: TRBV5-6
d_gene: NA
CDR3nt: TGTGCCAGCAGCCGGGGAACGGGAGAGCAGTACTTC
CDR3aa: CASSRGTGEQYF

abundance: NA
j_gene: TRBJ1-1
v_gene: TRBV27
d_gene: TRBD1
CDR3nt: TGTGCCAGCAGTTTACAGGGGGCGAACACTGAAGCTTTCTTT
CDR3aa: CASSLQGANTEAFF

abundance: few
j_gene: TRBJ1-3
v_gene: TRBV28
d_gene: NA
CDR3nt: TGTGCCAGCACTGACGGAGCCCGAGCGGATTTT
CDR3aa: CASTDGARADF

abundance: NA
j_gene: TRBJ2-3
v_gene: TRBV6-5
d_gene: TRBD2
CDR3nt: TGTGCCAGCAGGGGGACGGGGGGAAGCACAGATACGCAGTATTTT
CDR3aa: CASRGTGGSTDTQYF

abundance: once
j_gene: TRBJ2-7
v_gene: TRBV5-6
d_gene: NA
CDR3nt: TGTGCCAGCAGCTCTAACTACTACGAGCAGTACTTC
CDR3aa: CASSSNYYEQYF

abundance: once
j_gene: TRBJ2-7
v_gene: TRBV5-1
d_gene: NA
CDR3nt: TGCGCCAGCAGCTTCGAAACAGGCTACGAGCAGTACTTC
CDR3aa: CASSFETGYEQYF

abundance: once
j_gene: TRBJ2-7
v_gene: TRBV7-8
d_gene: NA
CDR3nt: TGTGCCAGCAGCCCGAGCCCCAGGGTATCCTACGAGCAGTACTTC
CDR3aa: CASSPSPRVSYEQYF

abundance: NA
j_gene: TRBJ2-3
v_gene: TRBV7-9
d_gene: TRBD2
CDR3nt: TGTGCCATGACAAAGCGGGAGGGGGCACTTGAAGATACGCAGTATTTT
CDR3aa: CAMTKREGALEDTQYF

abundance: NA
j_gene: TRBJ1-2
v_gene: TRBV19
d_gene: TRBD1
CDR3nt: TGTGCCAGTAGTATGGGAACAGGGGAGGGCTATGGCTACACCTTC
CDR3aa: CASSMGTGEGYGYTF

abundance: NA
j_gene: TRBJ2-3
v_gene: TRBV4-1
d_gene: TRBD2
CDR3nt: TGCGCCAGCAGCCCGGGGACTAGCGGGGGGGCAACAGATACGCAGTATTTT
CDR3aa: CASSPGTSGGATDTQYF

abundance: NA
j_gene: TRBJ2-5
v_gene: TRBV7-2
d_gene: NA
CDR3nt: TGTGCCAGCAGCCAGGAAGGGCAGCAAGAGACCCAGTACTTC
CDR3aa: CASSQEGQQETQYF

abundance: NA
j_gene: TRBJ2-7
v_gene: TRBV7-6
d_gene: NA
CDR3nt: TGTGCCAGCAGCTCCCAGCCGGAGGGCCACGAGCAGTACTTC
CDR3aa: CASSSQPEGHEQYF

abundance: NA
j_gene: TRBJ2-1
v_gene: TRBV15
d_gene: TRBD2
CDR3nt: TGTGCCACCAGCAGAGGAACTAGCGGATCCTACAATGAGCAGTTCTTC
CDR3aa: CATSRGTSGSYNEQFF

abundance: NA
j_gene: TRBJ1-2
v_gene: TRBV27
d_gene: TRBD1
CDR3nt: TGTGCCAGCAGTTTTCTCGGACAGGGTCCTAACTATGGCTACACCTTC
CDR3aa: CASSFLGQGPNYGYTF

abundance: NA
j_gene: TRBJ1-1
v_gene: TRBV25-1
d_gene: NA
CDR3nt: TGTGCCAGCAGTGAATTTGGGGGCGGAAAAACTGAAGCTTTCTTT
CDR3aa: CASSEFGGGKTEAFF

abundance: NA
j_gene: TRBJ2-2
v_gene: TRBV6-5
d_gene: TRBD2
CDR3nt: TGTGCCAGCACCTGGACTAGCGAAGCCGGGGAGCTGTTTTTT
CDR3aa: CASTWTSEAGELFF

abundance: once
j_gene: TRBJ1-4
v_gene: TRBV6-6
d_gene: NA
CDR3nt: TGTGCCAGCAGCGATGGTACGTCTAATGAAAAACTGTTTTTT
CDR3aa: CASSDGTSNEKLFF

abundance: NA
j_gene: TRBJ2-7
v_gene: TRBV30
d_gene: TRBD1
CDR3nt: TGTGCCTACCGGGACAGGCGGGACGAGCAGTACTTC
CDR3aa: CAYRDRRDEQYF

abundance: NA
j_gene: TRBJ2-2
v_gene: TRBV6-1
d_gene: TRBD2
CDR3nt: TGTGCCAGCACCGAATGGGGGGGCACCGGGGAGCTGTTTTTT
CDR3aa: CASTEWGGTGELFF

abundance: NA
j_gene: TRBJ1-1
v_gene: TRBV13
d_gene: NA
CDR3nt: TGTGCCAGCAGCCTTACGGGGACGAACACTGAAGCTTTCTTT
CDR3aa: CASSLTGTNTEAFF

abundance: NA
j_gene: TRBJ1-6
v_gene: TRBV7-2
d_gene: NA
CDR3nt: TGTGCCAGCAGCTTAGTCCCGATTAATTCACCCCTCCACTTT
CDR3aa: CASSLVPINSPLHF

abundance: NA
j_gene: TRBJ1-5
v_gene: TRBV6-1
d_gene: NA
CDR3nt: TGTGCCAGCAGTGACCACCCTCCACTGACCGAGGACCATCAGCCCCAGCATTTT
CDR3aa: CASSDHPPLTEDHQPQHF

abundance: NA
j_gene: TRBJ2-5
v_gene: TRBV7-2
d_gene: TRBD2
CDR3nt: TGTGCCAGCAGCTTCTCGCGGACTAGCGGGGGGGTGCAAGAGACCCAGTACTTC
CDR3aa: CASSFSRTSGGVQETQYF

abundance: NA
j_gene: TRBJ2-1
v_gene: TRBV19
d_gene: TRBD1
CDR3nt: TGTGCCAGTAGAAGCCACCGGGACAGTCCCTACAATGAGCAGTTCTTC
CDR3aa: CASRSHRDSPYNEQFF

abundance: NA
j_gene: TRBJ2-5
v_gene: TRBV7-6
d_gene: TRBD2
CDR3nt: TGTGCCAGCAGCTTAGAACTTTCTAGCGGGAGCGGGGAGACCCAGTACTTC
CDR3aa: CASSLELSSGSGETQYF

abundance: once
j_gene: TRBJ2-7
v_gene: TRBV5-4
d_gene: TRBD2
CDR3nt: TGTGCCAGCAGCTTAGGACTAGGGGAATACGAGCAGTACTTC
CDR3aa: CASSLGLGEYEQYF

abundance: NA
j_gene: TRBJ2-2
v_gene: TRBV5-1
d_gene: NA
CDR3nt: TGCGCCAGCAGCCCGGAGCGGTTGGGCACCGGGGAGCTGTTTTTT
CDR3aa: CASSPERLGTGELFF

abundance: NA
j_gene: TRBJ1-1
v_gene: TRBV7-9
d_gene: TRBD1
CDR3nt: TGTGCCAGCAACGACAGGGGGTGGACTGAAGCTTTCTTT
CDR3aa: CASNDRGWTEAFF

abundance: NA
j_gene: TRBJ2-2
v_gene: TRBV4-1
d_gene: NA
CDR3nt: TGCGCCAGCAGCCCCCTAGTACCCACGAACACCGGGGAGCTGTTTTTT
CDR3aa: CASSPLVPTNTGELFF